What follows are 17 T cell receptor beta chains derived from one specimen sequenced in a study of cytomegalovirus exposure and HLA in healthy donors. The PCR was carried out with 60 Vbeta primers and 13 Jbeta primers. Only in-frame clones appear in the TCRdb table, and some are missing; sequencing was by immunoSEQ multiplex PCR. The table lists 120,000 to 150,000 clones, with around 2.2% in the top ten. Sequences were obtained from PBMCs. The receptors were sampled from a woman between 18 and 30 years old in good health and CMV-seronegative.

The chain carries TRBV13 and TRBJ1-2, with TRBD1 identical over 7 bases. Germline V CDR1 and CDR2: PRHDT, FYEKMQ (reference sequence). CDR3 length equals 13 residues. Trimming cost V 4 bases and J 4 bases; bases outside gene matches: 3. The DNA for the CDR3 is TGTGCCAGCAGCTCCCGACAGGGCTATGGCTACACCTTC. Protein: CASSSRQGYGYTF.

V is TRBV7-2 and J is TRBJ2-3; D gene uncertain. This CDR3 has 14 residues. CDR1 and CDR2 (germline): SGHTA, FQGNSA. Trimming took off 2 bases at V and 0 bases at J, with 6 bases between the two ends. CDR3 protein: CASSLTRSTDTQYF. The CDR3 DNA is TGTGCCAGCAGCTTAACTCGGAGCACAGATACGCAGTATTTT.

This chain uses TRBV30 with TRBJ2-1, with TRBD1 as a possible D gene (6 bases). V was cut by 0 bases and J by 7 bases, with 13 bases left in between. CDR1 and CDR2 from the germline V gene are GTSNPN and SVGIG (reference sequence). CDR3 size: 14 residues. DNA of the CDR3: TGTGCCTGGAGTGTACCAGGGGCCCGTAATGAGCAGTTCTTC. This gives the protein CAWSVPGARNEQFF.

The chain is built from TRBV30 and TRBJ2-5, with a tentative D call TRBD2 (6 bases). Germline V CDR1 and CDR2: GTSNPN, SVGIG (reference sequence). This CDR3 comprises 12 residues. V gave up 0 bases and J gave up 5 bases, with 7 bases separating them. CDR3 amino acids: CAWSVGRETQYF. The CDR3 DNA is TGTGCCTGGAGTGTGGGGAGGGAGACCCAGTACTTC. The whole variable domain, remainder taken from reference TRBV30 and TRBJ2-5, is SQTIHQWPATLVQPVGSPLSLECTVEGTSNPNLYWYRQAAGRGLQLLFYSVGIGQISSEVPQNLSASRPQDRQFILSSKKLLLSDSGFYLCAWSVGRETQYFGPGTRLLVL.

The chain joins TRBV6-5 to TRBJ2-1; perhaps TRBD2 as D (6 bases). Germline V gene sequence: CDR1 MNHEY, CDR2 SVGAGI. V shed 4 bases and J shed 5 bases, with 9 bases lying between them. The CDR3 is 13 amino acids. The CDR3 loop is CASSWGTDNEQFF. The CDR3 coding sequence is TGTGCCAGCAGTTGGGGGACTGACAATGAGCAGTTCTTC.

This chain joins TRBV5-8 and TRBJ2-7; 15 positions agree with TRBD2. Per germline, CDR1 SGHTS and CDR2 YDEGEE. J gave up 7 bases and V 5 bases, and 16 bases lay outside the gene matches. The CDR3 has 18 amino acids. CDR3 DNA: TGTGCCAGCAGAGGACTAGCGGGAGGGCCAGGGCTGGATCGGGAGCAGTACTTC. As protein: CASRGLAGGPGLDREQYF. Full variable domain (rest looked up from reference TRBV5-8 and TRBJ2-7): EAGVTQSPTHLIKTRGQQATLRCSPISGHTSVYWYQQALGLGLQFLLWYDEGEERNRGNFPPRFSGRQFPNYSSELNVNALELEDSALYLCASRGLAGGPGLDREQYFGPGTRLTVT.

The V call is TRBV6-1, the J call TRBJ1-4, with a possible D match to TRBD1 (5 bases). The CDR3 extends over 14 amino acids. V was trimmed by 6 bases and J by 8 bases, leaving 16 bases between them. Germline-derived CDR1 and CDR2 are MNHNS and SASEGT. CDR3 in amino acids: CASSSPLGGEKLFF. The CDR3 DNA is TGTGCCAGCAGCTCTCCCCTTGGGGGGGAAAAACTGTTTTTT.

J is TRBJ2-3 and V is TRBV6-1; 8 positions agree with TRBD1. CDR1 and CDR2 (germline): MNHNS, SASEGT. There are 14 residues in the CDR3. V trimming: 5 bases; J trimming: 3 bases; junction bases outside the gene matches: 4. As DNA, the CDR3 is TGTGCCAGCAGTTCTTACAGGGGGACAGATACGCAGTATTTT. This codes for CASSSYRGTDTQYF.

CDR3 protein: CASSLEGKSGLKLFF. CDR3 nucleotide sequence: TGTGCCAGCAGCTTGGAAGGCAAATCCGGGTTAAAACTGTTTTTT. The rearrangement uses TRBV5-6 and TRBJ1-4; no clear D. V lost 0 bases and J lost 10, with 16 bases in between. This CDR3 has 15 residues. In germline, CDR1 is SGHDT, CDR2 YYEEEE.

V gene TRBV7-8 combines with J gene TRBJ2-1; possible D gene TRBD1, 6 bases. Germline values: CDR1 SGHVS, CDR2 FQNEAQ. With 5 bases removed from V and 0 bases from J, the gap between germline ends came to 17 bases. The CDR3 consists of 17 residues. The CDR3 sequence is CASSREQGPLSYNEQFF. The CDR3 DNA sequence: TGTGCCAGCAGCAGAGAACAGGGTCCGCTCTCCTACAATGAGCAGTTCTTC.

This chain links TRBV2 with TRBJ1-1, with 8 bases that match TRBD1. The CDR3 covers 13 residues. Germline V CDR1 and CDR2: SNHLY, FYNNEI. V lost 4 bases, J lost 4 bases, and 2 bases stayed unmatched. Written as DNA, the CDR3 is TGTGCCAGCAGTGGACAGGGGACCACTGAAGCTTTCTTT. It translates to CASSGQGTTEAFF.

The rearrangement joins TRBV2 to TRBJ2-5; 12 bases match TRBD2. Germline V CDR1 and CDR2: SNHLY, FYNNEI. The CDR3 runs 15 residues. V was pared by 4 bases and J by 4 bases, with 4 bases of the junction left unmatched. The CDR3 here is CASSAETSGGETQYF. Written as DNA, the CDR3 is TGTGCCAGCAGTGCTGAGACTAGCGGGGGAGAGACCCAGTACTTC.

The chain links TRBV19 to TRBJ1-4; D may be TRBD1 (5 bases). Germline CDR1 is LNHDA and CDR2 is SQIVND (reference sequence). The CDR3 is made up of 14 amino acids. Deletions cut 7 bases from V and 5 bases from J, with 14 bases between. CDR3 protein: CASTLEGWNEKLFF. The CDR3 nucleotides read TGTGCCAGTACCCTGGAGGGGTGGAATGAAAAACTGTTTTTT.

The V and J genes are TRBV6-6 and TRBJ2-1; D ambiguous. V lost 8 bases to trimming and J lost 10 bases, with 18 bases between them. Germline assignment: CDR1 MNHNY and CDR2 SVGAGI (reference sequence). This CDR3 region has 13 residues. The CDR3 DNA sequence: TGTGCCAGCGAGGAGACCCGCGGTGGCGAGCAGTTCTTC. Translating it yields CASEETRGGEQFF.

This CDR3 is CSVDRPEAFF. The CDR3 DNA is TGCAGCGTTGACAGGCCTGAAGCTTTCTTT. The chain has TRBV29-1 and TRBJ1-1; no clear D gene. In germline, CDR1 is SQVTM, CDR2 ANQGSEA. The CDR3 spans 10 residues. V dropped 3 bases and J dropped 6 bases, with 5 bases sitting between them. The full variable domain, in which reference TRBV29-1 and TRBJ1-1 provide the parts outside the CDR3, is SAVISQKPSRDICQRGTSLTIQCQVDSQVTMMFWYRQQPGQSLTLIATANQGSEATYESGFVIDKFPISRPNLTFSTLTVSNMSPEDSSIYLCSVDRPEAFFGQGTRLTVV.

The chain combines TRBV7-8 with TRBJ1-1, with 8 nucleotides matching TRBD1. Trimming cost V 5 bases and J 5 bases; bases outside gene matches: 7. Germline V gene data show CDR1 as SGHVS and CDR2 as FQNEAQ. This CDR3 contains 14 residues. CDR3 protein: CASSLIQGDTEAFF. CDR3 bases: TGTGCCAGCAGCCTCATACAGGGGGATACTGAAGCTTTCTTT.

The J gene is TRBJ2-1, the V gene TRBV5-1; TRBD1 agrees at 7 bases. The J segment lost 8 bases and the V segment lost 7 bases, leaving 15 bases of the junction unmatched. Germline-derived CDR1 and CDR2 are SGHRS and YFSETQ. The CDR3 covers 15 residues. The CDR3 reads CASGLGTVVSDEQFF. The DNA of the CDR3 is TGCGCCAGCGGACTCGGGACAGTCGTTTCCGATGAGCAGTTCTTC. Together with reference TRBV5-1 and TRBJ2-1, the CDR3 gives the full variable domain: KAGVTQTPRYLIKTRGQQVTLSCSPISGHRSVSWYQQTPGQGLQFLFEYFSETQRNKGNFPGRFSGRQFSNSRSEMNVSTLELGDSALYLCASGLGTVVSDEQFFGPGTRLTVL.